These 20 T cell receptor beta chains originate from one sample sequenced in a study of T cells in Graves' hyperthyroidism and ophthalmopathy. Researchers amplified the TCR beta CDR3 regions from RNA transcripts. HTBI primers were the set used in a first-round RT-PCR of the TCR CDR3. TCRdb re-called the multiplex PCR reads through MiXCR, storing one row per CDR3 protein. This table holds hundreds of thousands of distinct CDR3 sequences, around 15% found once. Sequencing was performed on blood. The receptors were sampled from a young woman with Graves' hyperthyroidism.

This chain links TRBV5-1 with TRBJ1-3; 8 positions agree with TRBD1. Germline V gives CDR1 SGHRS, CDR2 YFSETQ. With V trimmed by 4 bases and J by 1 base, 7 bases remained unmatched. This CDR3 is 16 amino acids long. The CDR3: CASSRWQGASGNTIYF. The CDR3 DNA reads as TGCGCCAGCAGCAGATGGCAGGGGGCGTCTGGAAACACCATATATTTT.

At least ten counts were recorded for this clonotype. The chain recombines TRBV28 with TRBJ2-7, with D possibly matching TRBD2 (6 bases). The V and J ends lost 2 bases and 6 bases respectively, with 20 bases between them. Germline V lookup: CDR1 MDHEN, CDR2 SYDVKM. The CDR3 covers 16 residues. In DNA, the CDR3 is TGTGCCAGCAGTTTAGAGGAGGGTGTTTCAATATCCGAGCAGTACTTC. It is translated as CASSLEEGVSISEQYF.

This clonotype was seen repeatedly, ten times or more. This chain connects TRBV6-2 or TRBV6-3 to TRBJ2-2, with TRBD2 matching 7 bases. There are 16 residues in the CDR3. Trimming cost V 2 bases and J 7 bases; bases outside gene matches: 10. The V gene's germline CDR1 is MNHEY and CDR2 SVGEGT. The CDR3 region has the DNA TGTGCCAGCAGTTACGTAGAGACTAGCTGGGTCGGGGAGCTGTTTTTT. This translates into CASSYVETSWVGELFF.

J is TRBJ2-7 and V is TRBV6-2 or TRBV6-3; no clear D. From germline, CDR1 is MNHEY and CDR2 SVGEGT. The CDR3 loop spans 13 amino acids. The ends were cut back, 6 bases at V and 6 bases at J, with 15 bases in the middle. CDR3 nucleotides: TGTGCCAGCAGCCAAGATCCGGTGGGCGAGCAGTACTTC. Its translation is CASSQDPVGEQYF.

This clonotype was detected a few times. This rearrangement joins TRBV7-2 to TRBJ2-7, with 14 bases that match TRBD2. The V gene's germline CDR1 is SGHTA and CDR2 FQGNSA. V lost 3 bases to trimming and J lost 2 bases; unmatched junction nucleotides: 12. The CDR3 runs 19 residues. CDR3 sequence reads: CASSFRRPRTSGRPYEQYF. In DNA form, the CDR3 reads TGTGCCAGCAGCTTCCGCCGGCCAAGGACTAGCGGGAGGCCCTACGAGCAGTACTTC.

The J gene is TRBJ1-1, the V gene TRBV10-2; 7 nucleotides align to TRBD1. Germline V CDR1 and CDR2: WSHSY, SAAADI. The CDR3 runs to 17 residues. V trimming: 2 bases; J trimming: 3 bases; junction bases outside the gene matches: 12. This CDR3 is CASSEPKPDRVDTEAFF. The DNA for the CDR3 is TGCGCCAGCAGTGAGCCCAAACCCGACAGGGTGGACACTGAAGCTTTCTTT.

To note about this clonotype: This may be a read error, as it is one base from a much larger clone. The V gene is TRBV7-3, the J gene TRBJ2-7, with TRBD2 matching over 7 bases. The CDR3 loop spans 15 amino acids. The ends lost 2 bases at V and 5 bases at J; junction bases unmatched: 9. In germline, CDR1 is SGHTA, CDR2 FQGTGA. CDR3 protein: CASSLLWPAGHEQYF. CDR3 coding DNA: TGTGCCAGCAGCTTATTATGGCCAGCGGGACACGAGCAGTACTTC.

This clonotype is a singleton in its sample. The J gene is TRBJ2-1, the V gene TRBV27; D may match TRBD1 or TRBD2 (5 bases each). Trimming left V 4 bases short and J 5 bases short, with 15 bases between. CDR3 length: 15 residues. CDR1 is MNHEY and CDR2 is SMNVEV in the germline V gene (reference sequence). CDR3 region: CASSWYGTSNNEQFF. CDR3 sequence (DNA): TGTGCCAGCAGTTGGTATGGGACGAGTAACAATGAGCAGTTCTTC.

This clonotype occurred a few times. CDR3: CSAIAGRGTDTQYF. The CDR3 DNA follows: TGCAGTGCGATAGCGGGAAGGGGCACAGATACGCAGTATTTT. V and J are TRBV20-1 and TRBJ2-3; 8 bases are shared with TRBD2. J gave up 1 base and V 6 bases, and 6 bases lay outside the gene matches. This CDR3 comprises 14 residues. Germline CDR1 is DFQATT and CDR2 is SNEGSKA (reference sequence).

Comment on this clonotype: Possible read error: a much larger clone is one base away. Given the absence of the conserved phenylalanine or tryptophan at the CDR3 end, a read error is likely. The V call is TRBV3-1, the J call TRBJ1-2, with TRBD1 matching 9 bases. The trim removed 1 base at V and 8 bases at J, leaving 8 bases unmatched. This CDR3 comprises 15 residues. The germline CDR1 and CDR2 sequences are LGHDT and YNNKEL (reference sequence). CDR3 region: CASSQAGTGIWGYTL. The CDR3 bases are TGTGCCAGCAGCCAAGCCGGGACAGGGATATGGGGCTACACCCTC.

The V and J genes are TRBV7-3 and TRBJ2-3; 7 nucleotides line up with TRBD2. V trimming: 2 bases; J trimming: 2 bases; junction bases outside the gene matches: 4. Germline V CDR1 and CDR2: SGHTA, FQGTGA. The CDR3 is 15 residues long. Here the CDR3 DNA reads TGTGCCAGCAGCTTATACGGGACTACCACAGATACGCAGTATTTT. Its protein is CASSLYGTTTDTQYF. Supplemented by reference TRBV7-3 and TRBJ2-3, the full variable domain reads GAGVSQTPSNKVTEKGKYVELRCDPISGHTALYWYRQSLGQGPEFLIYFQGTGAADDSGLPNDRFFAVRPEGSVSTLKIQRTERGDSAVYLCASSLYGTTTDTQYFGPGTRLTVL.

This clonotype was detected ten times or more. J is TRBJ1-5 and V is TRBV4-1; perhaps TRBD1 as D (5 bases). Germline V gene data show CDR1 as MGHRA and CDR2 as YSYEKL. V dropped 3 bases and J dropped 6 bases, with 12 bases sitting between them. CDR3 size: 14 residues. The CDR3 spells CASSQGPGGQPQHF. The CDR3 coding sequence is TGCGCCAGCAGCCAGGGACCGGGGGGTCAGCCCCAGCATTTT.

This chain uses TRBV12-3 or TRBV12-4 with TRBJ2-5, with D perhaps matching TRBD2 (5 bases). V dropped 4 bases and J dropped 2 bases, with 11 bases sitting between them. This CDR3 has 14 residues. CDR3 sequence reads: CASSSPGSQETQYF. CDR3 nucleotides: TGTGCCAGCAGTTCTCCGGGATCTCAAGAGACCCAGTACTTC.

The chain uses TRBV18 and TRBJ2-5, with D perhaps TRBD2 (7 bases). This CDR3 contains 15 residues. V was shortened by 5 bases and J by 1 base, with 14 bases between the two germline ends. The germline V gene has CDR1 KGHSH and CDR2 LQKENI. CDR3 DNA sequence: TGTGCCAGCTCAGCAGAAGGGGGGGGCCAAGAGACCCAGTACTTC. Amino acid sequence: CASSAEGGGQETQYF.

V usage is TRBV7-6 and J usage is TRBJ2-1; TRBD2 agrees at 9 bases. Germline values: CDR1 SGHVS, CDR2 FNYEAQ. The CDR3 is 13 residues long. Losses at the gene ends were 5 bases for V and 8 bases for J; bases not matched to a gene: 4. CDR3 sequence: CASSNRLADEQFF. CDR3 coding DNA: TGTGCCAGCAGCAACAGACTAGCGGATGAGCAGTTCTTC.

This clonotype was found a few times. The rearrangement joins TRBV7-8 to TRBJ2-3; D may be TRBD2 (6 bases). Germline V CDR1 and CDR2: SGHVS, FQNEAQ. V was pared by 5 bases and J by 4 bases, with 19 bases between. The CDR3 length is 16 residues. The CDR3 region has the DNA TGTGCCAGCAGCAAACGCAGACTAGGAGAGGCAGATACGCAGTATTTT. Its translation: CASSKRRLGEADTQYF.

V gene TRBV27 combines with J gene TRBJ2-1, with TRBD1 identical over 7 bases. V dropped 5 bases and J dropped 8; count of bases not matched to a gene: 9. The CDR3 runs to 14 residues. The V gene's germline CDR1 is MNHEY and CDR2 SMNVEV (reference sequence). This CDR3 reads CASSPIDRVDEQFF. In nucleotides, the CDR3 is TGTGCCAGCAGTCCTATCGACAGGGTCGATGAGCAGTTCTTC.

This clonotype was found a few times. J is TRBJ2-7 and V is TRBV6-5; 11 positions agree with TRBD2. The CDR3 spans 16 residues. Looked up from germline, CDR1 is MNHEY and CDR2 is SVGAGI. V lost 4 bases and J lost 5; bases outside the gene matches: 10. The CDR3 here is CASSSLTSGSSNEQYF. CDR3 coding DNA: TGTGCCAGCAGTTCCCTCACTAGCGGGAGTTCCAACGAGCAGTACTTC.

The J gene is TRBJ2-1, the V gene TRBV5-5; a possible D gene is TRBD2 (5 bases). Germline CDR1 SGHKS, CDR2 YYEKEE (reference sequence). The CDR3 totals 13 residues. V gave up 4 bases and J gave up 9 bases, with 14 bases separating them. This chain's CDR3 is CASSPPAGGEQFF. CDR3 sequence (DNA): TGTGCCAGCAGCCCCCCGGCGGGTGGTGAGCAGTTCTTC.

The table lists this clonotype with many counts. The chain couples TRBV28 to TRBJ2-7; the D is unclear. With 6 bases removed from V and 6 bases from J, the gap between germline ends came to 21 bases. Looked up from germline, CDR1 is MDHEN and CDR2 is SYDVKM. The CDR3 totals 15 residues. CDR3 amino acids: CASRLAPFLGLEQYF. The CDR3 nucleotides read TGTGCCAGCAGGCTGGCTCCCTTCCTGGGTCTCGAGCAGTACTTC. Supplemented by reference TRBV28 and TRBJ2-7, the full variable domain reads DVKVTQSSRYLVKRTGEKVFLECVQDMDHENMFWYRQDPGLGLRLIYFSYDVKMKEKGDIPEGYSVSREKKERFSLILESASTNQTSMYLCASRLAPFLGLEQYFGPGTRLTVT.